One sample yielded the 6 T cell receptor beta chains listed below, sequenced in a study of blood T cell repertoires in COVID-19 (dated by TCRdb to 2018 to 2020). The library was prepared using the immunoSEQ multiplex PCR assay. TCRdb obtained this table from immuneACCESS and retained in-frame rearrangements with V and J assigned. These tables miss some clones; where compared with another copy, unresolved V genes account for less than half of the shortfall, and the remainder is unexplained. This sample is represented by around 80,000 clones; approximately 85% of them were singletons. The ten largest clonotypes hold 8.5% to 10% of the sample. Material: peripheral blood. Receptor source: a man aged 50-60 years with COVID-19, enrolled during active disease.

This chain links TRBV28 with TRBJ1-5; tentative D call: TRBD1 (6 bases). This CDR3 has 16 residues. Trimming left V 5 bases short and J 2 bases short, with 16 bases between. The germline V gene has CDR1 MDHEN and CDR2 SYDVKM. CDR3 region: CASSHPPTGGNQPQHF. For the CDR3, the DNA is TGTGCCAGCAGTCACCCCCCGACAGGAGGCAATCAGCCCCAGCATTTT.

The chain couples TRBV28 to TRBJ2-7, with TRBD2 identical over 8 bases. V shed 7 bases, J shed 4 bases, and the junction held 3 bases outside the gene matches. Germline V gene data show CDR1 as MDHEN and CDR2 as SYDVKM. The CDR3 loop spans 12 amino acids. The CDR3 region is CASTGGRYEQYF. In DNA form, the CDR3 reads TGTGCCAGCACGGGAGGGCGGTACGAGCAGTACTTC.

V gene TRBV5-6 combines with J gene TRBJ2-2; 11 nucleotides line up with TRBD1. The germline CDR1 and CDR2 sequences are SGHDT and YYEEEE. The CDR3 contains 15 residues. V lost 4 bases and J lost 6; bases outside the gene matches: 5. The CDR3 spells CASSPDRGHPGELFF. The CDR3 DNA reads TGTGCCAGCAGCCCGGACAGGGGGCACCCCGGGGAGCTGTTTTTT.

For the CDR3, the DNA is TGTGCCAGCAGCTTACAGGGTTGGGCATCGGAGCAGTTCTTC. Translation gives CASSLQGWASEQFF. V and J are TRBV7-8 and TRBJ2-1, with D possibly matching TRBD1 (5 bases). Germline CDR1 is SGHVS and CDR2 is FQNEAQ. The V end lost 2 bases, the J end lost 10 bases, and 15 bases lay between the germline ends. CDR3 length equals 14 residues. Based on the CDR3 plus reference TRBV7-8 and TRBJ2-1, the full variable domain is GAGVSQSPRYKVAKRGQDVALRCDPISGHVSLFWYQQALGQGPEFLTYFQNEAQLDKSGLPSDRFFAERPEGSVSTLKIQRTQQEDSAVYLCASSLQGWASEQFFGPGTRLTVL.

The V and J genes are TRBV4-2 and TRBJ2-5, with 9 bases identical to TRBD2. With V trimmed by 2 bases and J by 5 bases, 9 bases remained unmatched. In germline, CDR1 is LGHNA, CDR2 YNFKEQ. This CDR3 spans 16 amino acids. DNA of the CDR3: TGTGCCAGCAGCCAAACCTTAGCGGGAGATGGGGAGACCCAGTACTTC. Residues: CASSQTLAGDGETQYF.

CDR3 protein: CASKVIEAYEQYF. The CDR3 bases are TGTGCCAGCAAAGTGATCGAGGCCTACGAGCAGTACTTC. This sequence joins TRBV2 and TRBJ2-7, with D uncertain. Germline V lookup: CDR1 SNHLY, CDR2 FYNNEI. The CDR3 loop spans 13 amino acids. V was shortened by 7 bases and J by 2 bases, with 12 bases between the two germline ends.